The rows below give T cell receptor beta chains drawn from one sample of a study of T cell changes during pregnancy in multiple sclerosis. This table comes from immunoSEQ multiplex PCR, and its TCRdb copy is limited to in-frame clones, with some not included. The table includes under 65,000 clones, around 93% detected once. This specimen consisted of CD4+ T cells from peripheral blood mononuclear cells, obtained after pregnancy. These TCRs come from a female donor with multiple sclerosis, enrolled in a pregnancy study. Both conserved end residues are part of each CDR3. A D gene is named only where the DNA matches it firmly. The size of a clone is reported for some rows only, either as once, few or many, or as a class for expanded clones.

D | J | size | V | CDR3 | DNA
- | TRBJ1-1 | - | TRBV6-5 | CASSYYGGTEAFF | TGTGCCAGCAGTTACTACGGGGGTACTGAAGCTTTCTTT
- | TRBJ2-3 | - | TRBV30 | CAWSLLTDTQYF | TGTGCCTGGAGTCTCCTCACAGATACGCAGTATTTT
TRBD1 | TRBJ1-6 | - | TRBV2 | CARLRQGLVARSPLHF | TGTGCCAGGCTACGACAGGGGTTGGTGGCTCGTTCACCCCTCCACTTT
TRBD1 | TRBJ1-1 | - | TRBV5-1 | CASSPRTGGTEAFF | TGCGCCAGCAGCCCCCGGACAGGGGGGACTGAAGCTTTCTTT
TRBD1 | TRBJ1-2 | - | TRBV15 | CATSPRDSFYGYTF | TGTGCCACCAGCCCTAGGGACAGTTTCTATGGCTACACCTTC
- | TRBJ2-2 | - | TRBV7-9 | CASSLLNTGELFF | TGTGCCAGCAGCCTCCTGAACACCGGGGAGCTGTTTTTT
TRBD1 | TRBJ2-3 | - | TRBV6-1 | CASSNRDRASDTQYF | TGTGCCAGCAGTAACAGGGACAGGGCCTCAGATACGCAGTATTTT
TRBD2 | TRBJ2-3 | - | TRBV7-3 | CASSRGLESDTQYF | TGTGCCAGCAGCCGGGGACTAGAATCAGATACGCAGTATTTT
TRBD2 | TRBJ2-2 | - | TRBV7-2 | CASSPAGGWATGELFF | TGTGCCAGCAGCCCAGCGGGGGGATGGGCCACCGGGGAGCTGTTTTTT
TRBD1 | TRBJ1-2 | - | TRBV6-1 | CASSGGTGRGYTF | TGTGCCAGCAGTGGGGGGACAGGCCGAGGCTACACCTTC
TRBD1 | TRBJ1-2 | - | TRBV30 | CASTGGGNYGYTF | TGTGCCTCCACAGGGGGCGGGAACTATGGCTACACCTTC
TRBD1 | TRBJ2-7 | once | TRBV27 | CASRRILGQGAYEQYF | TGTGCCAGCAGACGGATACTCGGACAGGGGGCATACGAGCAGTACTTC
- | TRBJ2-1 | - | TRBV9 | CASSVGRGSYNEQFF | TGTGCCAGCAGCGTAGGGCGGGGATCCTACAATGAGCAGTTCTTC
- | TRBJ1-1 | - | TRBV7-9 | CASRGALGTEAFF | TGTGCCAGCAGAGGGGCCTTGGGCACTGAAGCTTTCTTT
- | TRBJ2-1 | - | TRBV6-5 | CASRAGSYNEQFF | TGTGCCAGCAGGGCGGGCTCCTACAATGAGCAGTTCTTC
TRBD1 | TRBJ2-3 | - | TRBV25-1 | CASSAGQAVRTDTQYF | TGTGCCAGCAGTGCTGGACAGGCCGTTCGCACAGATACGCAGTATTTT
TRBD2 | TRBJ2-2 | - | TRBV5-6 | CASSWKLAGGTTGELFF | TGTGCCAGCAGCTGGAAGCTAGCGGGGGGGACAACCGGGGAGCTGTTTTTT
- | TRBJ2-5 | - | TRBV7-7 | CASSLNAGEDTQYF | TGTGCTAGCAGCTTGAACGCAGGGGAAGACACCCAGTACTTC
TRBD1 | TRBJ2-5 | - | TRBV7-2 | CASSLGQGLETQYF | TGTGCCAGCAGCCTGGGACAGGGGCTGGAGACCCAGTACTTC
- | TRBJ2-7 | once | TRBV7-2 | CASSLEIQGQYF | TGTGCCAGCAGCTTAGAGATTCAGGGGCAGTACTTC
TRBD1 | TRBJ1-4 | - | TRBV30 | CAWSPDRGNEKLFF | TGTGCCTGGTCACCCGACAGGGGGAATGAAAAACTGTTTTTT
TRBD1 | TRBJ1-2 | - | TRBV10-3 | CAVWGQASFYGYTF | TGTGCCGTATGGGGACAGGCCAGCTTCTATGGCTACACCTTC
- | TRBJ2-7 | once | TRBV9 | CASSPRTRSYEQYF | TGTGCCAGCAGCCCAAGAACTCGGAGCTACGAGCAGTACTTC
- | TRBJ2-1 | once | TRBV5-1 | CASSLVSSYNEQFF | TGCGCCAGCAGCTTGGTGAGCTCCTACAATGAGCAGTTCTTC
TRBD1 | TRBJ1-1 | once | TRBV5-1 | CASSLTGKEGTEAFF | TGCGCCAGCAGTCTGACAGGGAAAGAAGGCACTGAAGCTTTCTTT
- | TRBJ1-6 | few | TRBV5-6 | CASSLRRRGNSPLHF | TGTGCCAGCAGCTTACGTCGCAGGGGTAATTCACCCCTCCACTTT
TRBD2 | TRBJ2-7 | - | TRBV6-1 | CASSGLAGPSYEQYF | TGTGCCAGCAGTGGACTAGCGGGGCCCTCCTACGAGCAGTACTTC
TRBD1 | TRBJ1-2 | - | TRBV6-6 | CASSYATGGFYGYTF | TGTGCCAGCAGTTACGCGACAGGGGGCTTCTATGGCTACACCTTC
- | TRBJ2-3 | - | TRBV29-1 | CSGGGTGYTDTQYF | TGCAGCGGTGGCGGTACAGGGTACACAGATACGCAGTATTTT
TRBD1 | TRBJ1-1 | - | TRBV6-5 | CATTPTQGALGAFF | TGTGCCACCACCCCTACCCAGGGGGCGTTAGGAGCTTTCTTT
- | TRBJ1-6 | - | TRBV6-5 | CASSYGGLNSPLHF | TGTGCCAGCAGTTACGGAGGGTTAAATTCACCCCTCCACTTT
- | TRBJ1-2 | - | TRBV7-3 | CASRPGGGNYGYTF | TGTGCCAGCAGGCCCGGTGGGGGGAACTATGGCTACACCTTC
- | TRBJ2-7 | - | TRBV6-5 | CASSYLQGSHEQYF | TGTGCCAGCAGTTACCTACAGGGCTCCCACGAGCAGTACTTC
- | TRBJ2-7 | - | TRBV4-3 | CASSQGGGYEQYF | TGCGCCAGCAGCCAAGGAGGCGGCTACGAGCAGTACTTC
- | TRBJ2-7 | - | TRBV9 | CASSPRGSYEQYF | TGTGCCAGCAGCCCGCGAGGGAGCTACGAGCAGTACTTC
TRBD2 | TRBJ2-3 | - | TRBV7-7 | CASSTGTSPNTQYF | TGTGCCAGCAGCACCGGGACTAGCCCCAATACGCAGTATTTT
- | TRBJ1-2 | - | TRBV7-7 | CASSLGTDSYGYTF | TGTGCCAGCAGCTTAGGGACAGACTCCTATGGCTACACCTTC
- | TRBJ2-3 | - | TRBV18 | CASSEQENTQYF | TGTGCCAGCTCAGAACAGGAGAATACGCAGTATTTT
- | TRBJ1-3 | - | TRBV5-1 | CASSWGGSSGNTIYF | TGCGCCAGCAGCTGGGGGGGTAGCTCTGGAAACACCATATATTTT
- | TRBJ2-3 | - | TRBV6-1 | CASSETGTRFSDTQYF | TGTGCCAGCAGTGAAACCGGGACAAGGTTTTCGGATACGCAGTATTTT
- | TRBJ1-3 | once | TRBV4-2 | CASSQVDRSSGNTIYF | TGTGCCAGCAGCCAAGTCGATCGGAGCTCTGGAAACACCATATATTTT
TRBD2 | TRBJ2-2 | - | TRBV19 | CASSILAGNTGELFF | TGTGCCAGTAGTATACTAGCGGGGAACACCGGGGAGCTGTTTTTT
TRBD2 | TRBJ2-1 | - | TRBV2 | CASSTQPGLGHNEQFF | TGTGCCAGCAGCACCCAGCCGGGACTAGGACACAATGAGCAGTTCTTC
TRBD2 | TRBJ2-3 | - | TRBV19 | CASSKIAGGLTDTQYF | TGTGCCAGTAGTAAGATAGCGGGGGGGCTCACAGATACGCAGTATTTT
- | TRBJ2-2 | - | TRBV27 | CASSSRTSQKNTGELFF | TGTGCCAGCAGTTCCCGGACAAGCCAGAAGAACACCGGGGAGCTGTTTTTT
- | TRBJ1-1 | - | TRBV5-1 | CASSLGPGALNTEAFF | TGCGCCAGCAGCTTGGGCCCAGGGGCATTGAACACTGAAGCTTTCTTT
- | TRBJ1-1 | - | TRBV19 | CASRRGDTEAFF | TGTGCCAGTAGGCGGGGGGACACTGAAGCTTTCTTT
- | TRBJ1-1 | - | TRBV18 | CASSPPTPGRMNTEAFF | TGTGCCAGCTCACCACCGACACCAGGGAGGATGAACACTGAAGCTTTCTTT
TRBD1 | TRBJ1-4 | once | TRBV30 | CAWQAWGTENEKLFF | TGTGCCTGGCAAGCCTGGGGGACAGAGAATGAAAAACTGTTTTTT
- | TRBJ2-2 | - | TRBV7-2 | CASTPLGSNTGELFF | TGTGCCAGCACCCCCCTCGGGTCGAACACCGGGGAGCTGTTTTTT
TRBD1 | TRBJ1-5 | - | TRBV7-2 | CASSPGETGLNQPQHF | TGTGCCAGCAGCCCCGGGGAGACAGGGCTCAATCAGCCCCAGCATTTT
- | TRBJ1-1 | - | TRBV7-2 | CASSRSLVSGYTEAFF | TGTGCCAGCAGCCGCAGCTTAGTTTCAGGGTACACTGAAGCTTTCTTT
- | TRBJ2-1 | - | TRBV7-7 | CASSLGASNEQFF | TGTGCTAGCAGCTTAGGCGCCTCAAATGAGCAGTTCTTC
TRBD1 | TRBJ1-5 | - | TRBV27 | CASRPDRGKYQPQHF | TGTGCCAGCAGACCGGACAGGGGGAAGTATCAGCCCCAGCATTTT
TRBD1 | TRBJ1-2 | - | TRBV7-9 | CASREGAGYGYTF | TGTGCCAGCAGAGAGGGGGCAGGGTATGGCTACACCTTC
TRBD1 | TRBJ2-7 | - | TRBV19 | CASSRGQGASYEQYF | TGTGCCAGTAGTAGAGGACAGGGGGCTTCTTACGAGCAGTACTTC
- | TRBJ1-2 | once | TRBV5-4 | CASSSTANYGYTF | TGTGCCAGCAGCTCCACAGCTAACTATGGCTACACCTTC
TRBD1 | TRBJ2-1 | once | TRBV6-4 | CASSKGQGRNEQFF | TGTGCCAGCAGTAAGGGACAGGGTAGGAATGAGCAGTTCTTC
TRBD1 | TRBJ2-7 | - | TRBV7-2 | CASSPQGQPIYEQYF | TGTGCCAGCAGCCCACAGGGACAGCCTATCTACGAGCAGTACTTC